This T cell receptor beta chain was sequenced during a study of cytomegalovirus exposure and HLA in healthy donors. Findings of the study overall: Some public TCRs appeared in many individuals, while most sequences were rare. Reportedly, cytomegalovirus status was diagnosed with high sensitivity and specificity. Listed as cytomegalovirus-associated were over 150 TCR beta chains.

These donors were members of the approximately 120-subject validation cohort, a group separate from the roughly 670-subject first cohort. On this clone itself: Its antigen is still unknown.

Using immunoSEQ multiplex PCR, the repertoire was profiled, and TCRdb retains in-frame clones only, with some absent. The sample yields over 150,000 clones, approximately 84% seen once. J gave up 1 base and V 1 base, and 6 bases lay outside the gene matches. Per germline, CDR1 SGHTA and CDR2 FQGNSA. The CDR3 length is 16 residues. This TCR derives from a woman younger than 35 in good health and CMV-seropositive. Sequencing used PBMCs. V and J are TRBV7-2 and TRBJ1-1, with 7 bases identical to TRBD1. The CDR3 DNA is TGTGCCAGCAGCTTAGGGGTAGGGGGCGGGAACACTGAAGCTTTCTTT. As protein: CASSLGVGGGNTEAFF. Combining the CDR3 with reference TRBV7-2 and TRBJ1-1 gives the whole variable domain GAGVSQSPSNKVTEKGKDVELRCDPISGHTALYWYRQSLGQGLEFLIYFQGNSAPDKSGLPSDRFSAERTGGSVSTLTIQRTQQEDSAVYLCASSLGVGGGNTEAFFGQGTRLTVV.